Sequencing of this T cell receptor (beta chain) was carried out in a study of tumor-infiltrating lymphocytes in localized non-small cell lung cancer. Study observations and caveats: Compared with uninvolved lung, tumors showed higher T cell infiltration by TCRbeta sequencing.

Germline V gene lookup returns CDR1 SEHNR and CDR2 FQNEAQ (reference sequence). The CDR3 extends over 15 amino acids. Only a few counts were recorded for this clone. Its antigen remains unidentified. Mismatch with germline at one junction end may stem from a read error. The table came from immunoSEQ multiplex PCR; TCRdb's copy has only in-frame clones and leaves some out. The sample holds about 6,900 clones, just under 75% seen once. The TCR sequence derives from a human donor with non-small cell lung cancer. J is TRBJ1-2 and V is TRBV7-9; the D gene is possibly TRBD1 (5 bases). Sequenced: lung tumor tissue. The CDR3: CASGLEGGAKNGYTF. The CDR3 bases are TGTGCCAGCGGCTTAGAGGGAGGGGCTAAAAATGGCTACACCTTC.